The next 24 T cell receptor beta chains were all read from a single sample in a study of blood T cell repertoires in COVID-19. The method was immunoSEQ multiplex PCR; TCRdb's version includes in-frame clones alone and lacks a portion of them. The repertoire holds around 100,000 clones, with 84% as singletons. Sequencing was done on a sample of peripheral blood. The receptors here all came from a human donor in a cohort sampled during active COVID-19.

The genes are TRBV27 and TRBJ1-5; D unclear. Germline V lookup: CDR1 MNHEY, CDR2 SMNVEV (reference sequence). The V end was cut by 5 bases, the J end by 4 bases, with 6 bases between. This CDR3 region has 12 residues. CDR3 amino acids: CASSTWNQPQHF. The CDR3 DNA follows: TGTGCCAGCAGTACTTGGAATCAGCCCCAGCATTTT.

This clone occurred once. This chain connects TRBV18 to TRBJ2-1; D is perhaps TRBD2 (7 bases). The CDR3 loop spans 14 amino acids. The germline gives CDR1 KGHSH, CDR2 LQKENI. V lost 0 bases to trimming and J lost 8 bases, with 11 bases between them. The CDR3 sequence: CASSPPGGGHEQFF. The CDR3 nucleotides are TGTGCCAGCTCACCACCAGGGGGGGGCCATGAGCAGTTCTTC.

The chain recombines TRBV5-6 with TRBJ1-4; 8 nucleotides line up with TRBD1. Trimming removed 1 base from V and 11 bases from J; junction bases left unmatched: 13. CDR1 and CDR2 (germline): SGHDT, YYEEEE. The CDR3 spans 16 residues. The CDR3 loop reads CASSLKGQVDLRKLFF. Written as DNA, the CDR3 is TGTGCCAGCAGCTTGAAGGGACAGGTCGACCTGAGGAAACTGTTTTTT.

The chain combines TRBV6-1 with TRBJ2-1, with TRBD1 matching 8 bases. This CDR3 spans 17 amino acids. V lost 4 bases to trimming and J lost 5 bases; unmatched junction nucleotides: 13. Germline V gives CDR1 MNHNS, CDR2 SASEGT. CDR3 sequence reads: CASSGGAGTGLNNEQFF. CDR3 in DNA: TGTGCCAGCAGTGGAGGGGCCGGGACAGGATTAAACAATGAGCAGTTCTTC.

This clone was found once. This sequence joins TRBV7-9 and TRBJ2-2, with a possible D match to TRBD1 (6 bases). The CDR3 length is 17 residues. Germline CDR1 is SEHNR and CDR2 is FQNEAQ (reference sequence). V was trimmed by 5 bases and J by 3 bases, leaving 19 bases between them. The CDR3 here is CASSPSPLYRDTGELFF. DNA of the CDR3: TGTGCCAGCAGCCCAAGCCCCTTATACAGGGACACCGGGGAGCTGTTTTTT.

This chain uses TRBV28 with TRBJ2-3; D is uncertain. Deletions cut 4 bases from V and 2 bases from J, with 13 bases between. Germline assignment: CDR1 MDHEN and CDR2 SYDVKM. The CDR3 runs 15 residues. Here the CDR3 reads CASSSPTQHTDTQYF. The CDR3 coding sequence is TGTGCCAGCAGTTCCCCGACTCAACACACAGATACGCAGTATTTT.

CDR3 amino acids: CASSRLTSGVGELFF. In nucleotides, the CDR3 is TGTGCCAGCAGCCGACTGACTAGCGGGGTCGGGGAGCTGTTTTTT. The chain uses TRBV14 and TRBJ2-2; TRBD2 matches at 11 bases. CDR3 size: 15 residues. Trimming removed 4 bases from V and 7 bases from J; junction bases left unmatched: 5. Germline CDR1 reads SGHDN; CDR2 reads FVKESK.

This chain joins TRBV6-1 and TRBJ2-3; 10 bases map to TRBD2. Germline loops: CDR1 MNHNS, CDR2 SASEGT. This CDR3 contains 16 residues. V was clipped by 1 base and J by 3 bases; unmatched bases: 4. For the CDR3, the DNA is TGTGCCAGCAGTGAAGGAGCGGGGGGGCGGACAGATACGCAGTATTTT. Residues: CASSEGAGGRTDTQYF.

The chain links TRBV20-1 to TRBJ2-5, with TRBD1 as a possible D gene (6 bases). V gave up 6 bases and J gave up 2 bases, with 7 bases separating them. The CDR3 totals 11 residues. CDR1 and CDR2 (germline): DFQATT, SNEGSKA (reference sequence). CDR3 coding DNA: TGCAGTGCAGGGGGACAAGAGACCCAGTACTTC. This encodes CSAGGQETQYF.

In this sample, this clone turned up once. The chain couples TRBV5-1 to TRBJ2-7; weak D call: TRBD1 (6 bases). Germline lookup yields CDR1 SGHRS and CDR2 YFSETQ. V lost 4 bases to trimming and J lost 5 bases, with 13 bases between them. The CDR3 covers 13 residues. CDR3: CASSVNRVNEQYF. CDR3 sequence (DNA): TGCGCCAGCAGCGTAAACAGGGTCAACGAGCAGTACTTC.

This CDR3 is CATSESTGVRYNEQFF. As DNA, the CDR3 is TGTGCCACCAGTGAATCGACAGGGGTTCGCTACAATGAGCAGTTCTTC. V and J are TRBV24-1 and TRBJ2-1, with 8 positions matching TRBD1. Germline V CDR1 and CDR2: KGHDR, SFDVKD. The CDR3 is made up of 16 amino acids. Unmatched junction bases numbered 7, after V lost 4 bases and J lost 3 bases.

The chain uses TRBV4-2 and TRBJ2-4; D might be TRBD2 (5 bases). The CDR3 covers 17 residues. Germline CDR1 and CDR2: LGHNA and YNFKEQ. V was clipped by 0 bases and J by 0 bases, with 12 bases between them. The CDR3 loop is CASSQEGATLAKNIQYF. CDR3 DNA sequence: TGTGCCAGCAGCCAAGAGGGAGCAACCTTAGCCAAAAACATTCAGTACTTC.

The genes are TRBV25-1 and TRBJ2-7; TRBD1 agrees at 7 bases. Germline V lookup: CDR1 MGHDK, CDR2 SYGVNS. Germline trimming cut 5 bases from V and 5 bases from J; bases unmatched to any gene: 12. The CDR3 contains 15 residues. The CDR3 DNA follows: TGTGCCAGCAGTCCCTACAGGGGTGGACTCCACGAGCAGTACTTC. It encodes CASSPYRGGLHEQYF.

The J gene is TRBJ1-4, the V gene TRBV6-2 or TRBV6-3; D is uncertain. CDR1 is MNHEY and CDR2 is SVGEGT in the germline V gene. This CDR3 region has 17 residues. V lost 0 bases and J lost 0, with 11 bases in between. The CDR3 sequence: CASSYSTTGATNEKLFF. The CDR3 DNA follows: TGTGCCAGCAGTTACTCGACGACTGGTGCAACTAATGAAAAACTGTTTTTT.

The V and J genes are TRBV5-1 and TRBJ2-5, with D possibly matching TRBD1 (5 bases). CDR3 size: 15 residues. Trimming left V 0 bases short and J 5 bases short, with 14 bases between. Looked up from germline, CDR1 is SGHRS and CDR2 is YFSETQ. The CDR3 region is CASSLGPGFGETQYF. CDR3 nucleotide sequence: TGCGCCAGCAGCTTGGGGCCAGGGTTTGGGGAGACCCAGTACTTC.

Only one count was recorded for this clone. This chain uses TRBV4-1 with TRBJ2-3; 7 bases align to TRBD2. J was trimmed by 0 bases and V by 5 bases; bases with no gene match: 5. Per the germline V gene, CDR1 is MGHRA and CDR2 is YSYEKL. This CDR3 region has 15 residues. As DNA, the CDR3 is TGCGCCAGCAGCTACCTAGCGGATAGCACAGATACGCAGTATTTT. Its protein product is CASSYLADSTDTQYF.

This clone has a count of ten or more. The V call is TRBV27, the J call TRBJ1-5; D remains ambiguous. CDR3 length: 14 amino acids. V was trimmed by 3 bases and J by 2 bases, leaving 8 bases between them. Germline V gene lookup returns CDR1 MNHEY and CDR2 SMNVEV (reference sequence). This chain's CDR3 is CASSLLGGNQPQHF. The DNA for the CDR3 is TGTGCCAGCAGTTTGCTGGGAGGCAATCAGCCCCAGCATTTT.

The chain links TRBV5-4 to TRBJ2-2; 7 bases match TRBD1. The CDR3 length is 15 residues. The germline V gene encodes CDR1 SGHNT and CDR2 YYREEE (reference sequence). Trimming removed 3 bases from V and 6 bases from J; junction bases left unmatched: 8. CDR3 coding DNA: TGTGCCAGCAGCTCACGGGACAGCCGTCCCGGGGAGCTGTTTTTT. It is translated as CASSSRDSRPGELFF.

This rearrangement joins TRBV18 to TRBJ1-6; TRBD1 might be the D (5 bases). The CDR3 consists of 14 residues. Germline CDR1 reads KGHSH; CDR2 reads LQKENI. The germline V and J ends were trimmed by 3 bases and 4 bases, with 7 bases remaining between them. The CDR3 DNA is TGTGCCAGCTCACCCGCAGGGTATAATTCACCCCTCCACTTT. Its protein product is CASSPAGYNSPLHF.

This chain joins TRBV7-3 and TRBJ1-3, with TRBD1 as a possible D gene (6 bases). V shed 5 bases and J shed 0 bases, with 14 bases lying between them. CDR3 length equals 16 residues. CDR1 is SGHTA, CDR2 FQGTGA, per germline. The CDR3 DNA reads as TGTGCCAGCAGCGATGGACAGACCAGCTCTGGAAACACCATATATTTT. The encoded protein is CASSDGQTSSGNTIYF.

This clone is a singleton in its sample. The chain recombines TRBV6-2 or TRBV6-3 with TRBJ1-5; D might be TRBD1 (6 bases). Trimming stripped 3 bases from V and 0 bases from J, with 24 bases between. The CDR3 consists of 20 residues. Germline CDR1 is MNHEY and CDR2 is SVGEGT. CDR3 sequence: CASSYKTFQGTPYSNQPQHF. The DNA for the CDR3 is TGTGCCAGCAGTTATAAAACTTTCCAAGGGACACCCTATAGCAATCAGCCCCAGCATTTT.

J is TRBJ1-2 and V is TRBV7-3, with 8 bases aligning to TRBD1. The CDR3 covers 14 residues. Germline V gene lookup returns CDR1 SGHTA and CDR2 FQGTGA. V trimming: 4 bases; J trimming: 8 bases; junction bases outside the gene matches: 9. CDR3 nucleotide sequence: TGTGCCAGCAGCTCTAATCAGGGGGCAGGGGGCTACACCTTC. Its protein product is CASSSNQGAGGYTF.

V is TRBV7-5 and J is TRBJ1-4; the D call TRBD1 from the table was never checked on the DNA. TRBV7-5 is deemed a pseudogene. CDR3 length equals 16 residues. Here the CDR3 DNA reads TGTGTCAGAAGCTTAGTTCGACAGAAGGAAAACGAAAAACTGTTTTTT. This translates into CVRSLVRQKENEKLFF.

This chain uses TRBV6-5 with TRBJ1-5; D not resolved. V was pared by 2 bases and J by 0 bases, with 8 bases between. This CDR3 has 15 residues. Looked up from germline, CDR1 is MNHEY and CDR2 is SVGAGI. CDR3 sequence reads: CASSYAHLSNQPQHF. In DNA, the CDR3 is TGTGCCAGCAGTTACGCACACCTTAGCAATCAGCCCCAGCATTTT.